A single sample gave rise to the 28 T cell receptor beta chains below, sequenced in a study of blood T cell repertoires in COVID-19. Clones were read by immunoSEQ multiplex PCR, and TCRdb kept only the in-frame ones, dropping some. The data hold 40,000 to 50,000 clones, with 70% to 90% observed a single time. The sequenced sample was peripheral blood. These receptors were collected from a man between 65 and 85 years old with acute or convalescent COVID-19.

V and J are TRBV5-4 and TRBJ1-2; 9 positions match TRBD1. V lost 0 bases to trimming and J lost 3 bases; unmatched junction nucleotides: 6. Per the germline V gene, CDR1 is SGHNT and CDR2 is YYREEE (reference sequence). This CDR3 spans 16 amino acids. CDR3 region: CASSLAAGQGDYGYTF. DNA of the CDR3: TGTGCCAGCAGCTTGGCCGCGGGACAGGGTGACTATGGCTACACCTTC.

The CDR3 DNA sequence: TGTGCCAGCAGCTCGACCCGGACAGGGGTTGGGTACAATCAGCCCCAGCATTTT. Translated: CASSSTRTGVGYNQPQHF. The V gene is TRBV7-9, the J gene TRBJ1-5; 9 bases line up with TRBD1. The V gene's germline CDR1 is SEHNR and CDR2 FQNEAQ (reference sequence). The CDR3 totals 18 residues. With V trimmed by 4 bases and J by 3 bases, 13 bases remained unmatched.

This rearrangement joins TRBV7-9 to TRBJ2-7; D perhaps matches TRBD1 (6 bases). V lost 5 bases to trimming and J lost 5 bases, with 10 bases between them. Germline-derived CDR1 and CDR2 are SEHNR and FQNEAQ (reference sequence). This CDR3 is 12 amino acids long. The CDR3 loop is CASSLQGNEQYF. As DNA, the CDR3 is TGTGCCAGCAGCCTCCAGGGGAACGAGCAGTACTTC.

The chain recombines TRBV7-8 with TRBJ2-2; 9 nucleotides align to TRBD2. Trimming cost V 5 bases and J 1 base; bases outside gene matches: 17. Germline CDR1 SGHVS, CDR2 FQNEAQ. The length of the CDR3 is 20 residues. The DNA for the CDR3 is TGTGCCAGCAGCCCAGTTAGTAAGGCTAGCGGGGTATTGAACACCGGGGAGCTGTTTTTT. As protein: CASSPVSKASGVLNTGELFF.

The chain joins TRBV18 to TRBJ2-3; TRBD1 matches at 9 bases. CDR3 length: 14 residues. J lost 5 bases, V lost 6 bases, and 6 bases had no gene match. Germline assignment: CDR1 KGHSH and CDR2 LQKENI. CDR3 in amino acids: CASSLDRGVDTQYF. The DNA for the CDR3 is TGTGCCAGCTCCTTGGACAGGGGAGTAGATACGCAGTATTTT.

The V and J genes are TRBV15 and TRBJ1-2; 7 bases are a match to TRBD1. Trimming cost V 0 bases and J 5 bases; bases outside gene matches: 6. This CDR3 is 15 amino acids long. Per the germline V gene, CDR1 is LNHNV and CDR2 is YYDKDF (reference sequence). The CDR3 loop reads CATSRDPDREYGYTF. The CDR3 DNA follows: TGTGCCACCAGCAGAGATCCCGACAGGGAGTATGGCTACACCTTC.

CDR3 nucleotides: TGTGCCAGCAGCTTAGGCGGAATGAACACTGAAGCTTTCTTT. The encoded protein is CASSLGGMNTEAFF. The chain carries TRBV7-6 and TRBJ1-1; D ambiguous. CDR1 is SGHVS and CDR2 is FNYEAQ in the germline V gene. The CDR3 length is 14 residues. V was trimmed by 1 base and J by 0 bases, leaving 6 bases between them. The full variable domain, in which reference TRBV7-6 and TRBJ1-1 provide the parts outside the CDR3, is GAGVSQSPRYKVTKRGQDVALRCDPISGHVSLYWYRQALGQGPEFLTYFNYEAQQDKSGLPNDRFSAERPEGSISTLTIQRTEQRDSAMYRCASSLGGMNTEAFFGQGTRLTVV.

The rearrangement joins TRBV6-5 to TRBJ1-2; D unresolved. The V end lost 7 bases, the J end lost 2 bases, and 17 bases lay between the germline ends. Germline values: CDR1 MNHEY, CDR2 SVGAGI. The CDR3 runs 15 residues. The CDR3 nucleotides are TGTGCCAGCACCAAGGAGGCGGGATCGAACTATGGCTACACCTTC. Translated, it gives CASTKEAGSNYGYTF.

This chain joins TRBV19 and TRBJ1-5; 9 bases line up with TRBD1. This CDR3 has 14 amino acids. V shed 6 bases, J shed 4 bases, and the junction held 4 bases outside the gene matches. Looked up from germline, CDR1 is LNHDA and CDR2 is SQIVND (reference sequence). CDR3 nucleotides: TGTGCCAGTAGCCTGGGACAGGGTAATCAGCCCCAGCATTTT. It codes for CASSLGQGNQPQHF.

This chain connects TRBV5-1 to TRBJ2-2; 9 bases map to TRBD2. The V gene's germline CDR1 is SGHRS and CDR2 YFSETQ. The CDR3 consists of 16 residues. After removal of 2 bases from V and 5 bases from J, the junction contained 7 bases not matched to a gene. This chain's CDR3 is CASSFLSGRRTGELFF. CDR3 nucleotides: TGCGCCAGCAGCTTCCTTAGCGGGAGAAGGACCGGGGAGCTGTTTTTT.

The genes are TRBV11-2 and TRBJ1-1; 10 bases align to TRBD1. The V gene end was trimmed by 5 bases and the J gene end by 2 bases; junction bases not matched to a gene: 8. This CDR3 comprises 16 residues. Germline V gives CDR1 SGHAT, CDR2 FQNNGV. The CDR3 reads CASSLGTGAINTEAFF. DNA for the CDR3: TGTGCCAGCAGCCTAGGGACAGGGGCGATTAACACTGAAGCTTTCTTT.

The chain combines TRBV11-3 with TRBJ2-7; possibly TRBD1 for D (6 bases). Germline CDR1 is SGHNT and CDR2 is YENEEA. Trimming cost V 1 base and J 3 bases, with 7 bases left between them. The length of the CDR3 is 13 residues. CDR3 DNA: TGTGCCAGCAGCTTAGGCAGGGGCTACGAGCAGTACTTC. Translation: CASSLGRGYEQYF.

The chain joins TRBV6-2 or TRBV6-3 to TRBJ2-3; D not resolved. Trimming took off 2 bases at V and 1 base at J, with 7 bases between the two ends. Germline CDR1 is MNHEY and CDR2 is SVGEGT. CDR3 length equals 14 residues. The CDR3 loop is CASSYLGGTDTQYF. CDR3 bases: TGTGCCAGCAGTTACCTGGGCGGCACAGATACGCAGTATTTT.

The chain recombines TRBV6-6 with TRBJ1-6, with 7 positions matching TRBD1. V trimming: 5 bases; J trimming: 7 bases; junction bases outside the gene matches: 8. This CDR3 comprises 15 residues. The germline CDR1 and CDR2 sequences are MNHNY and SVGAGI (reference sequence). This chain's CDR3 is CASSPSPGGNSPLHF. The CDR3 DNA reads TGTGCCAGCAGTCCCTCCCCAGGGGGGAATTCACCCCTCCACTTT.

The chain has TRBV12-3 or TRBV12-4 and TRBJ1-2; D unclear. This CDR3 has 12 residues. Deletions cut 3 bases from V and 1 base from J, with 3 bases between. CDR3 bases: TGTGCCAGCAGTTTTAATAACTATGGCTACACCTTC. Translated, it gives CASSFNNYGYTF.

The chain joins TRBV9 to TRBJ1-5, with 7 bases matching TRBD1. V shed 3 bases, J shed 6 bases, and the junction held 9 bases outside the gene matches. CDR1 and CDR2 (germline): SGDLS, YYNGEE. The CDR3 loop spans 15 amino acids. As DNA, the CDR3 is TGTGCCAGCAGCGCAACCCCTGACAGGGCTCAGCCCCAGCATTTT. Encoded protein: CASSATPDRAQPQHF.

The chain recombines TRBV3-1 (or the pseudogene TRBV3-2) with TRBJ1-3; no reliable D call. Between the trimmed V and J ends, which lost 5 bases and 0 bases, there was a span of 11 bases. Germline V gene lookup returns CDR1 LGHDT and CDR2 YNNKEL (reference sequence). There are 15 residues in the CDR3. The CDR3 reads CASSRMGSSGNTIYF. The CDR3 DNA follows: TGTGCCAGCAGCAGAATGGGGAGCTCTGGAAACACCATATATTTT.

DNA of the CDR3: TGTGCCGCCGGCCCGGGTTTCTATGGCTACACCTTC. Protein: CAAGPGFYGYTF. The chain is built from TRBV6-5 and TRBJ1-2; no definite D call. This CDR3 spans 12 amino acids. Germline V lookup: CDR1 MNHEY, CDR2 SVGAGI. Trimming removed 11 bases from V and 4 bases from J, with 14 bases in between.

The chain combines TRBV4-1 with TRBJ1-4, with D tentatively TRBD1 (5 bases). Germline loops: CDR1 MGHRA, CDR2 YSYEKL. This CDR3 is 15 amino acids long. The V end was cut by 4 bases, the J end by 3 bases, with 12 bases between. CDR3 nucleotide sequence: TGCGCCAGCAGCCTCCCAGGGAGGGCTAATGAAAAACTGTTTTTT. Amino acid sequence: CASSLPGRANEKLFF.

The rearrangement uses TRBV11-2 and TRBJ2-2; weak D call: TRBD1 (6 bases). CDR3 length: 14 residues. V was cut by 6 bases and J by 6 bases, with 14 bases left in between. CDR1 and CDR2 (germline): SGHAT, FQNNGV. The CDR3 nucleotides are TGTGCCAGCAGTCAAGGGGCAGGGGCCGGGGAGCTGTTTTTT. Translated: CASSQGAGAGELFF.

V is TRBV25-1 and J is TRBJ1-2; D unresolved. Germline-derived CDR1 and CDR2 are MGHDK and SYGVNS. The length of the CDR3 is 15 residues. V was trimmed by 5 bases and J by 1 base, leaving 14 bases between them. CDR3 bases: TGTGCCAGCAGTAAACGGTCCGATGTTAACTATGGCTACACCTTC. This encodes CASSKRSDVNYGYTF.

The rearrangement links TRBV28 to TRBJ1-5; D is unclear. The CDR3 loop spans 16 amino acids. The germline CDR1 and CDR2 sequences are MDHEN and SYDVKM. V was shortened by 1 base and J by 2 bases, with 12 bases between the two germline ends. The DNA for the CDR3 is TGTGCCAGCAGTTTATTCGGTGCCCCGGGCAATCAGCCCCAGCATTTT. Its protein is CASSLFGAPGNQPQHF.

The V and J genes are TRBV7-2 and TRBJ1-5; 7 bases line up with TRBD1. The CDR3 is made up of 15 amino acids. Trimming removed 6 bases from V and 2 bases from J; junction bases left unmatched: 7. CDR1 is SGHTA and CDR2 is FQGNSA in the germline V gene. CDR3 sequence reads: CASSFTGTGNQPQHF. CDR3 nucleotide sequence: TGTGCCAGCAGTTTTACAGGGACAGGCAATCAGCCCCAGCATTTT.

This chain connects TRBV28 to TRBJ1-5, with D tentatively TRBD1 (5 bases). V gave up 2 bases and J gave up 2 bases, with 13 bases separating them. Per germline, CDR1 MDHEN and CDR2 SYDVKM. This CDR3 region has 16 residues. The CDR3 nucleotides are TGTGCCAGCAGTTTAGGCAGGGCCCGTGGCAATCAGCCCCAGCATTTT. Translated, it gives CASSLGRARGNQPQHF.

V is TRBV3-1 (or the pseudogene TRBV3-2) and J is TRBJ2-7; the match to TRBD2 covers 10 bases. Germline CDR1 LGHDT, CDR2 YNNKEL (reference sequence). V lost 1 base, J lost 1 base, and 1 base stayed unmatched. This CDR3 contains 15 residues. CDR3 sequence (DNA): TGTGCCAGCAGCCAAGCACTAGCGGGGTCCTACGAGCAGTACTTC. Protein product: CASSQALAGSYEQYF.

The chain joins TRBV10-1 to TRBJ1-1, with 7 bases identical to TRBD1. V gave up 3 bases and J gave up 1 base; unmatched junction bases: 2. Germline values: CDR1 WNHNN, CDR2 SYGVQD (reference sequence). The CDR3 extends over 14 amino acids. CDR3 sequence reads: CASSEGGSNTEAFF. DNA of the CDR3: TGCGCCAGCAGTGAAGGGGGCTCGAACACTGAAGCTTTCTTT.

The chain combines TRBV7-7 with TRBJ2-1; 11 nucleotides agree with TRBD2. From germline, CDR1 is SSHAT and CDR2 FNYEAQ (reference sequence). J lost 3 bases, V lost 5 bases, and 3 bases had no gene match. The CDR3 runs 15 residues. DNA of the CDR3: TGTGCCAGCAGCCAAGGGACTAGCGGCTACAATGAGCAGTTCTTC. Protein product: CASSQGTSGYNEQFF.

The J gene is TRBJ2-3, the V gene TRBV5-1, with a tentative D call TRBD1 (6 bases). This CDR3 is 15 amino acids long. Trimming stripped 2 bases from V and 0 bases from J, with 10 bases between. CDR1 and CDR2 from the germline V gene are SGHRS and YFSETQ. The CDR3 spells CASSFGGTSTDTQYF. The CDR3 DNA reads TGCGCCAGCAGCTTTGGGGGCACGAGCACAGATACGCAGTATTTT. Filled out from reference TRBV5-1 and TRBJ2-3, the complete variable domain reads KAGVTQTPRYLIKTRGQQVTLSCSPISGHRSVSWYQQTPGQGLQFLFEYFSETQRNKGNFPGRFSGRQFSNSRSEMNVSTLELGDSALYLCASSFGGTSTDTQYFGPGTRLTVL.